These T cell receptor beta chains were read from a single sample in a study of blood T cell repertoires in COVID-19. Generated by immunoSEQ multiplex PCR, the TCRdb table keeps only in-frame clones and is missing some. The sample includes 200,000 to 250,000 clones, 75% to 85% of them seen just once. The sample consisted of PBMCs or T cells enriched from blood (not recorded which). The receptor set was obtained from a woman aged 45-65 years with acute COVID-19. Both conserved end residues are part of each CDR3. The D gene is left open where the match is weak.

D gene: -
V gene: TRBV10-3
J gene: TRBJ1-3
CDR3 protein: CAVSGTSSGNTIYF

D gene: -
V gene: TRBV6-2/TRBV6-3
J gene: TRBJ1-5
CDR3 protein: CASSKQPSNQPQHF

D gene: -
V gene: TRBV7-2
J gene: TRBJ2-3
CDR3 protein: CASSFGALNTDTQYF

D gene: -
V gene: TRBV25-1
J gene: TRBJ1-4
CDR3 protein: CASSESGPNEKLFF

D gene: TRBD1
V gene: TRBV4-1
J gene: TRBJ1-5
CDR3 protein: CASSPGQGGFQPQHF

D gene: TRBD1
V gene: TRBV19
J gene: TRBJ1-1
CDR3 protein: CASSAKGARPNEAFF

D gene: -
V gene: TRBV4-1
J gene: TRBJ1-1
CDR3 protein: CASSQLRTAEAFF

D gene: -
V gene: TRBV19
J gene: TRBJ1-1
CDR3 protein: CASSADRNTEAFF

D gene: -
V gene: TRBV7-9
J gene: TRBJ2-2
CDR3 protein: CASSGLGLYTGELFF

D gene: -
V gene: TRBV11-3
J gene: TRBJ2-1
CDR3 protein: CASSLDDRFYNEQFF

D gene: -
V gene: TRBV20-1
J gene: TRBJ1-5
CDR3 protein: CSASGRGNQPQHF

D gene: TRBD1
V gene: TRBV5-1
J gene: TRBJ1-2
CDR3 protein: CASSLGQGVRANRFYGYTF

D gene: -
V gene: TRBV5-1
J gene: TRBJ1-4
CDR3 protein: CASSLSSTNEKLFF

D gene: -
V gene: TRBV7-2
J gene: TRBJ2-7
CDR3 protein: CASSPGHARDEQYF

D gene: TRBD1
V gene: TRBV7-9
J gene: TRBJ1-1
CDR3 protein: CASSHGQVNTEAFF

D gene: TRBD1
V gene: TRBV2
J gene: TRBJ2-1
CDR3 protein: CASRIGTGFGEQFF

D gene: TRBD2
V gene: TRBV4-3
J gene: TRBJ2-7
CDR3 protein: CASSQDFTSGGYEQYF

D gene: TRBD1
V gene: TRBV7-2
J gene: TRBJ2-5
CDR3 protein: CASSYPGGPVQETQYF

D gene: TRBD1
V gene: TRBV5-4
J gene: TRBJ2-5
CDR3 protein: CASSLGQGETETQYF

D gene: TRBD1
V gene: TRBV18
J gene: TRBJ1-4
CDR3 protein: CASSQELQGTNEKLFF

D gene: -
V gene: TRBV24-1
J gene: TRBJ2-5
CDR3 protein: CATSDARDGGETQYF

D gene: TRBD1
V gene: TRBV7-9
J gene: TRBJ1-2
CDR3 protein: CASSLEGQGRGYTF

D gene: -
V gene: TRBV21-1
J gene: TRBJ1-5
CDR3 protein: CASSIEGRSNQPQHF

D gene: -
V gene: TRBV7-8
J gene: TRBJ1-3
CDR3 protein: CASSLGEPSGNTIYF

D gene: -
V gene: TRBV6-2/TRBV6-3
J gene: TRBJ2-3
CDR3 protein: CASSYSGGQDTQYF

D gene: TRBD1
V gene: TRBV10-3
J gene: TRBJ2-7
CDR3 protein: CAITAGQGRDEQYF

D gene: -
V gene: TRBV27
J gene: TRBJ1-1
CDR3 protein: CASRGLGNTEAFF

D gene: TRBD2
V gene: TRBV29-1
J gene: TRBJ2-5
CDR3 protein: CSVETTGLAGPQYF

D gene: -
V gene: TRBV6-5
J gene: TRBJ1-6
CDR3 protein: CASDRQGNSPLHF

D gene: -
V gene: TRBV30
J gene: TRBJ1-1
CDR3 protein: CAWSGTMNTEAFF

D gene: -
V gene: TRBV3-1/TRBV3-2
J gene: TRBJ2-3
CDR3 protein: CASSQIYTDTQYF

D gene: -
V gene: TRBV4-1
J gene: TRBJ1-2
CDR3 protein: CASSQGRSQGGNGYTF

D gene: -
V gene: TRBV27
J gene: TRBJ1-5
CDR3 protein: CAIVNRDPNQPQHF

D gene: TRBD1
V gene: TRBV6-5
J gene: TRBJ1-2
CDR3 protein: CATRDRGTYGYTF

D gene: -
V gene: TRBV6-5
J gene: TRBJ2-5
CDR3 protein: CASSYLGGRETQYF

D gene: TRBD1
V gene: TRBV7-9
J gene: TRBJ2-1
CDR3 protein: CASSPPGQGYNEQFF

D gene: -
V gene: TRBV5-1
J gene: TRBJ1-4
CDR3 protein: CASSLDGGTFEKLFF

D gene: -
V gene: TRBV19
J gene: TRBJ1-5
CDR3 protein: CASSIVSPGNNQPQHF

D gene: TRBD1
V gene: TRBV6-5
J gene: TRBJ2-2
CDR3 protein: CASRGTGYGELFF

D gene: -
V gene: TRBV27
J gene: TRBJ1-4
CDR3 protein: CASRLTAAAENEKLFF

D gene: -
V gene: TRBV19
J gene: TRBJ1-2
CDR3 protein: CASSTTVGGEVYGYTF

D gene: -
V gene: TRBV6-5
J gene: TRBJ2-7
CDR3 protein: CASRRQGGYEQYF

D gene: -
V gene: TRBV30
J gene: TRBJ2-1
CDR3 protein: CAWSGAQSSYNEQFF

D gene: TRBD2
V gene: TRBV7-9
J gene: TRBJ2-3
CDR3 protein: CASSGLAGGTDTQYF

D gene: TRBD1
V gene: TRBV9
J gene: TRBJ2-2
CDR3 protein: CASSDVQGVTGELFF

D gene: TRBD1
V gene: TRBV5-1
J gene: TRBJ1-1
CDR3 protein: CASSLGGTGWNTEAFF

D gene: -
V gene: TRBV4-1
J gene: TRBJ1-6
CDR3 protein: CASSPGPLGGRALHF

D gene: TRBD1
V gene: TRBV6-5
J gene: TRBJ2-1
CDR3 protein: CASSYHQGAGEQFF

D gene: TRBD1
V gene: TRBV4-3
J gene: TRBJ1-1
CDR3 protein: CASSQLTGGANRMNTEAFF

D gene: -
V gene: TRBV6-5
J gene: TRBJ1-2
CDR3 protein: CASSYSGGDYGYTF

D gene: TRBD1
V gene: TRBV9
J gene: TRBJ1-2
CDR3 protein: CASSVEGDRSRLNYGYTF

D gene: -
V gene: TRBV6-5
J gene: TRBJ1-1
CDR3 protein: CASNYLGGTEAFF

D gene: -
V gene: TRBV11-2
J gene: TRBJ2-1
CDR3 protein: CASSWDGGRNNEQFF

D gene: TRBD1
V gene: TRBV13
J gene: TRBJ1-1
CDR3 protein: CASSFPRGRGGGTEAFF

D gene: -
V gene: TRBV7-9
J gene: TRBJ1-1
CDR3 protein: CASSNLRGYTEAFF

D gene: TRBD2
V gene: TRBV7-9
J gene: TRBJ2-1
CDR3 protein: CASSLAGSGGPWGEQFF

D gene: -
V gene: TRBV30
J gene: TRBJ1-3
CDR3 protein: CAWETARSGNTIYF

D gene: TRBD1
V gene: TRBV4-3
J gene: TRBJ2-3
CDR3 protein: CASADRGETDTQYF

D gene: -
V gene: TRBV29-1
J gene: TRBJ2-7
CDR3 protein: CSVGTERREQYF